The source of this T cell receptor beta chain is a study of CD8 T cells in Susac syndrome. Whole-study findings and limits: It was acknowledged in the study that the number of individuals who were included in its TCR sequencing and HLA analysis was relatively small.

Comments on this clonotype: The antigen is undetermined.

In blood CD8+ and CD4+ T cells, TCR beta underwent sequencing. Germline values: CDR1 SGHTA, CDR2 FQGNSA. The CDR3 spans 14 residues. The V gene end was trimmed by 5 bases and the J gene end by 8 bases; junction bases not matched to a gene: 8. Random hexamers primed reverse transcription of about 0.5 to 1 ug RNA. Amplification of TCR beta CDR3 spanned 54 Vbeta and 13 Jbeta via immunoSEQ multiplex PCR. TCRdb independently ran MiXCR on the immunoSEQ multiplex PCR reads; one entry per CDR3 protein. Altogether about 150,000 distinct CDR3 sequences are present, roughly 96% being singletons, with the ten largest covering 0.11%.

The rearrangement joins TRBV7-2 to TRBJ2-1, with TRBD2 matching over 8 bases. Sequencing used CD4+ T cells from PBMCs. The receptor was isolated from a human donor with multiple sclerosis. The DNA of the CDR3 is TGTGCCAGCAGCCTTAGCGGGGCCTCATATGAGCAGTTCTTC. It codes for CASSLSGASYEQFF.